This TCR beta chain was sequenced in a study of cytomegalovirus exposure and HLA in healthy donors. Study outcomes and limitations: Most TCR sequences showed up rarely, but some public TCRs showed up in many donors. The study listed approximately 160 cytomegalovirus-associated TCR beta chains.

V lost 2 bases and J lost 0; bases outside the gene matches: 12. This CDR3 is built from 20 residues. CDR1 is MNHEY, CDR2 SMNVEV, per germline (reference sequence). The assay was immunoSEQ multiplex PCR, and TCRdb's table has in-frame clones only and misses some. Among roughly 150,000 clones listed, roughly 91% were seen once. Note on this clone: Its antigen is still unknown.

This TCR came from a woman between 18 and 30 years old in good health and CMV-seropositive. The V gene is TRBV27, the J gene TRBJ2-5; 13 bases match TRBD2. Sequences were obtained from PBMCs. The CDR3 nucleotides read TGTGCCAGCAGTTTACTACCCCGGACTAGCGGGAGCGACCACCAAGAGACCCAGTACTTC. Its translation is CASSLLPRTSGSDHQETQYF.